The rows below give T cell receptor beta chains drawn from one sample of a study of cytomegalovirus exposure and HLA in healthy donors. The repertoire was sequenced with immunoSEQ multiplex PCR; TCRdb's copy has only in-frame clones and lacks some. The sample contains 150,000 to 200,000 clones, around 80% of which appear only once. The source material was PBMCs. These receptors were obtained from a woman between 18 and 29 years old in good health and CMV-seronegative. Both conserved end residues are part of each CDR3. D genes are given only for firm matches. The size entry is marked missing in some rows and otherwise reads once, few, many or a size class.

clone_size,d_call,v_call,j_call,cdr3_nt,cdr3_aa
few,NA,TRBV27,TRBJ1-5,TGTGCCAGCAGTTTGGGGCATCGAAATTATCAGCCCCAGCATTTT,CASSLGHRNYQPQHF
few,TRBD2,TRBV5-6,TRBJ2-5,TGTGCCAGCACCCGGGCGGGAGTCGAGGAGACCCAGTACTTC,CASTRAGVEETQYF
NA,TRBD2,TRBV7-8,TRBJ2-5,TGTGCCAGCAGCTTTAGACTAGCGGAAGAGACCCAGTACTTC,CASSFRLAEETQYF
NA,NA,TRBV13,TRBJ1-5,TGTGCCAGCAGCCTCGGAGGGGCCCAGGGCAATCAGCCCCAGCATTTT,CASSLGGAQGNQPQHF
NA,NA,TRBV4-3,TRBJ1-1,TGCGCCAGCAGCCAAGAATGGGGGGATGAGGAAGCTTTCTTT,CASSQEWGDEEAFF
NA,TRBD1,TRBV7-2,TRBJ2-1,TGTGCCAGCAGCTTAACCAACACAGGGGATGAGCAGTTCTTC,CASSLTNTGDEQFF
once,NA,TRBV30,TRBJ1-2,TGTGCCTGGAGTCCGGGAGCGGGAGGCTACACCTTC,CAWSPGAGGYTF
once,TRBD2,TRBV13,TRBJ2-1,TGTGCCAGCAGCTTAGAGGCTAGCGGGAGGCAACACAATGAGCAGTTCTTC,CASSLEASGRQHNEQFF
once,TRBD2,TRBV27,TRBJ2-5,TGTGCCAGCAGGCGGCTAGCGGGAGGGAGGGAGCAGTACTTC,CASRRLAGGREQYF
NA,NA,TRBV5-1,TRBJ2-5,TGCGCCAGCAGGCCGGCGGGGGAGACCCAGTACTTC,CASRPAGETQYF
once,NA,TRBV19,TRBJ2-7,TGTGCCAGTAGTAAACGGCCTCTACTCAACAGGGGGACTATGGACGAGCAGTACTTC,CASSKRPLLNRGTMDEQYF
NA,TRBD1,TRBV7-9,TRBJ1-1,TGTGCCAGCAGCTTAGTGACAGGGGGCGGACACACTGAAGCTTTCTTT,CASSLVTGGGHTEAFF
NA,NA,TRBV20-1,TRBJ2-7,TGCAGTGCTAGAGAGAGCTACGAGCAGTACTTC,CSARESYEQYF
NA,NA,TRBV10-3,TRBJ2-3,TGTGCCATCAGTGAGGTGGGGGCCGATACGCAGTATTTT,CAISEVGADTQYF
NA,TRBD1,TRBV18,TRBJ1-1,TGTGCCAGCTCACCAACAGGGGCTTCAAACACTGAAGCTTTCTTT,CASSPTGASNTEAFF
NA,TRBD2,TRBV6-1,TRBJ2-2,TGTGCCAGCAGTGGCCCGGGACTAGCCATATTCAACACCGGGGAGCTGTTTTTT,CASSGPGLAIFNTGELFF
few,TRBD2,TRBV7-2,TRBJ2-1,TGTGCCAGCAGTCAAAACCTAGCGGGACCATACAATGAGCAGTTCTTC,CASSQNLAGPYNEQFF
few,TRBD2,TRBV5-6,TRBJ2-1,TGTGCCAGCAGCTTCCCCAGTGAACTAGCGGCGAAGCAGTTCTTC,CASSFPSELAAKQFF
NA,TRBD2,TRBV29-1,TRBJ2-5,TGCAGCGTCCTCGGACTAGCTTTCAACCCTAGGGTCCAACAAGAGACCCAGTACTTC,CSVLGLAFNPRVQQETQYF
NA,NA,TRBV10-2,TRBJ2-1,TGCGCCACCACTATCCCACAGGGCGGGCATGAGCAGTTCTTC,CATTIPQGGHEQFF
NA,NA,TRBV4-3,TRBJ1-2,TGCGCCAGCAGCCAAGAGAGGGAATGGTATGGCTACACCTTC,CASSQEREWYGYTF
NA,NA,TRBV2,TRBJ2-1,TGTGCCAGCACCCCGGGTCAAAGCTCCTACAATGAGCAGTTCTTC,CASTPGQSSYNEQFF
NA,TRBD2,TRBV4-3,TRBJ2-1,TGCGCCAGCAGCCGTAATAGCGGGAGAGGGAATGAGCAGTTCTTC,CASSRNSGRGNEQFF
NA,NA,TRBV25-1,TRBJ1-2,TGTGCCAGCAGTGACCGGACAGACTATGGCTACACCTTC,CASSDRTDYGYTF
NA,TRBD1,TRBV29-1,TRBJ2-1,TGCAGCGTAGGGACAGGGGGGTTACGAGAGCAGTTCTTC,CSVGTGGLREQFF
NA,NA,TRBV4-1,TRBJ2-2,TGCGCCAGCAGCGCGCCCCGCGCCGGGGAGCTGTTTTTT,CASSAPRAGELFF
NA,NA,TRBV19,TRBJ1-2,TGTGCCAGTAGTATTACCAGACAGTACTATGGCTACACCTTC,CASSITRQYYGYTF
NA,NA,TRBV30,TRBJ2-6,TGTGCCTGGAGTGCGTACAGGGCTGGAGGGGCCAACGTCCTGACTTTC,CAWSAYRAGGANVLTF
NA,TRBD2,TRBV7-9,TRBJ2-1,TGTGCCAGCAGCTTAGTTAGCGGGGAAATATACAATGAGCAGTTCTTC,CASSLVSGEIYNEQFF
NA,NA,TRBV28,TRBJ2-2,TGTGCCAGCAGCGATAGAGACCAGGGGACCGGGGAGCTGTTTTTT,CASSDRDQGTGELFF
once,TRBD2,TRBV7-8,TRBJ2-7,TGTGCCAGCAGCTGGAGGACTAGCGGGACCGCCTACGAGCAGTACTTC,CASSWRTSGTAYEQYF
few,TRBD2,TRBV4-3,TRBJ2-1,TGCGCCAGCAGCCAAGATTCTCACCGGACTAGCGGGAATGAGCAGTTCTTC,CASSQDSHRTSGNEQFF
NA,NA,TRBV4-1,TRBJ1-5,TGCGCCAGCAGCCAAGAGCGGGCGGATCAGCCCCAGCATTTT,CASSQERADQPQHF
NA,NA,TRBV15,TRBJ1-3,TGTGCCACCCAGCGCGCAGGGTCTGTTTCTGGAAACACCATATATTTT,CATQRAGSVSGNTIYF
once,TRBD2,TRBV14,TRBJ2-2,TGTGCCAGCAGCCATGAACTAGCGGGAGTCACCGGGGAGCTGTTTTTT,CASSHELAGVTGELFF
NA,TRBD1,TRBV2,TRBJ1-2,TGTGCCAGCACCGGGACAGCTATTAACTATGGCTACACCTTC,CASTGTAINYGYTF
NA,NA,TRBV5-1,TRBJ2-7,TGCGCCAGCAGCTTGGGGGACACGACTTCCTACGAGCAGTACTTC,CASSLGDTTSYEQYF
once,TRBD1,TRBV7-9,TRBJ2-5,TGTGCCAGCAGCTACACAGGGGGCGTAATCCAAGAGACCCAGTACTTC,CASSYTGGVIQETQYF
NA,TRBD1,TRBV29-1,TRBJ2-4,TGCAGCGTTGAACGGGGACAGAAAAACATTCAGTACTTC,CSVERGQKNIQYF
NA,TRBD1,TRBV18,TRBJ2-3,TGTGCCAGCTCAAGGACAGGGGGTGCAGATACGCAGTATTTT,CASSRTGGADTQYF
NA,NA,TRBV11-2,TRBJ2-1,TGTGCCAGCAGCTTAGCCACAGGGGAGCTAGCGCGCAAGCAGTTCTTC,CASSLATGELARKQFF
NA,NA,TRBV27,TRBJ1-5,TGTGCCAGCAGAAAAACCGGGACATACAATCAGCCCCAGCATTTT,CASRKTGTYNQPQHF
NA,NA,TRBV19,TRBJ1-1,TGTGCCAGTAGCGATAGTCGGGGTTTCACTGAAGCTTTCTTT,CASSDSRGFTEAFF
NA,NA,TRBV27,TRBJ1-5,TGTGCCAGCAGTTTATCAGCAGGGGAGCGCAATCAGCCCCAGCATTTT,CASSLSAGERNQPQHF
NA,NA,TRBV19,TRBJ2-1,TGTGCCAGCTACAACAGGTTAAATGAGCAGTTCTTC,CASYNRLNEQFF
NA,TRBD1,TRBV18,TRBJ2-7,TGTGCCAGCTCACCGGGACAGGGGGCGCACGAGCAGTACTTC,CASSPGQGAHEQYF
NA,NA,TRBV5-1,TRBJ1-2,TGCGCCAGCAGGGACTCTAGGAGCATGGTAGGCTACACCTTC,CASRDSRSMVGYTF